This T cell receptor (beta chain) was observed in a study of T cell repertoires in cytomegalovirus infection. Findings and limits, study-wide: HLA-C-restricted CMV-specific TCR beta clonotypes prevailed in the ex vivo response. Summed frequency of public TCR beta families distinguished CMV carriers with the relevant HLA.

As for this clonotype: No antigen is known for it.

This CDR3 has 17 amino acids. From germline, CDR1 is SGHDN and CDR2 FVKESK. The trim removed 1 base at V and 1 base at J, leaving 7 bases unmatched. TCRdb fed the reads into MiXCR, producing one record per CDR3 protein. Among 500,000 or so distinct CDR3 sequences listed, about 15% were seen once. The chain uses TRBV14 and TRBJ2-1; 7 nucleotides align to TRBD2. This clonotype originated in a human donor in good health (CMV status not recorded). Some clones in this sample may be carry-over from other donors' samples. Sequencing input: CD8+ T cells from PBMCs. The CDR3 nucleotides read TGTGCCAGCAGCCAAGTTCTTCGGACTAGATCCTACAATGAGCAGTTCTTC. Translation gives CASSQVLRTRSYNEQFF.